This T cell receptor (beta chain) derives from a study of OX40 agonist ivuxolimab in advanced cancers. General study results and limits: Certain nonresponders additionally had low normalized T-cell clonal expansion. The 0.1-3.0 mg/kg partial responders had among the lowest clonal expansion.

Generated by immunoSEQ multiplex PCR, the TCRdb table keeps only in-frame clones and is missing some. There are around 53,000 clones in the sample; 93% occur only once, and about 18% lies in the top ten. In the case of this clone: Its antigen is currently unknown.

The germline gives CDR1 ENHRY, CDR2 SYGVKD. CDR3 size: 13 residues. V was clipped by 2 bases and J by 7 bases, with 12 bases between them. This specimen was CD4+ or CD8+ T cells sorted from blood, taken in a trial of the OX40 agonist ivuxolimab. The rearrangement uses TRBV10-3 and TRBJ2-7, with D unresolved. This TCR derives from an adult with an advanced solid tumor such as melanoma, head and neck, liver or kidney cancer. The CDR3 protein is CAISETLLGEQYF. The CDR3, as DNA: TGTGCCATCAGTGAGACCCTCCTCGGTGAGCAGTACTTC.